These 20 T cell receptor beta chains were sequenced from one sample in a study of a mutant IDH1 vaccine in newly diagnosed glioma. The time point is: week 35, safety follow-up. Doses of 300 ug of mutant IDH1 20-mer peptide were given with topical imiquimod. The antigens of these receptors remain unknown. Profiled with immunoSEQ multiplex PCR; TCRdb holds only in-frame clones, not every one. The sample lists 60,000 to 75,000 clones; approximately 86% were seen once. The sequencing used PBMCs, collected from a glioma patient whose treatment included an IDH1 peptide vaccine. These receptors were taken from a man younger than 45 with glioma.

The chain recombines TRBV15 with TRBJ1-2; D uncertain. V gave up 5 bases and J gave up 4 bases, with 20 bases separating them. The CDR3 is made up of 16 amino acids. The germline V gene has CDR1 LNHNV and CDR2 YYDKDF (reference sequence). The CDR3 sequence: CATSSPMKGLPYGYTF. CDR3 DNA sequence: TGTGCCACCAGCTCCCCTATGAAGGGCTTACCCTATGGCTACACCTTC.

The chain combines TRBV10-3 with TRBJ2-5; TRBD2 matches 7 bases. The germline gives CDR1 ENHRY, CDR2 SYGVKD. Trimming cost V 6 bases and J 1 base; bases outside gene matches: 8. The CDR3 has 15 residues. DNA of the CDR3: TGTGCCATCAGCGCCATACTAGCGACCCAAGAGACCCAGTACTTC. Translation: CAISAILATQETQYF.

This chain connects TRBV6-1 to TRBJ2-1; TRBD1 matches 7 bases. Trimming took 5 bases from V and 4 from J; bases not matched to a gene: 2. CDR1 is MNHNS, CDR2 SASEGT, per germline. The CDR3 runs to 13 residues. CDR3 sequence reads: CASSPGQYNEQFF. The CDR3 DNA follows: TGTGCCAGCAGTCCGGGACAGTACAATGAGCAGTTCTTC.

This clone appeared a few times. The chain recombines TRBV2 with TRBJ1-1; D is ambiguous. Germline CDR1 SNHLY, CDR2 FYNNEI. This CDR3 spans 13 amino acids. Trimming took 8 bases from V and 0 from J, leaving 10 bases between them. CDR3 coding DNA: TGTGCCAGCCAGGACGTACTGAACACTGAAGCTTTCTTT. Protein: CASQDVLNTEAFF. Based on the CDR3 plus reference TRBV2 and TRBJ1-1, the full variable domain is EPEVTQTPSHQVTQMGQEVILRCVPISNHLYFYWYRQILGQKVEFLVSFYNNEISEKSEIFDDQFSVERPDGSNFTLKIRSTKLEDSAMYFCASQDVLNTEAFFGQGTRLTVV.

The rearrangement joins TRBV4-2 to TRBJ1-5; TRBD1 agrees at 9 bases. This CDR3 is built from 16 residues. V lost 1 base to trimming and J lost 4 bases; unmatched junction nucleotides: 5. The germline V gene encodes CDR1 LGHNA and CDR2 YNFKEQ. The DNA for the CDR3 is TGTGCCAGCAGCCAAGTTTCGGGACAGGGAAATCAGCCCCAGCATTTT. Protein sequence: CASSQVSGQGNQPQHF.

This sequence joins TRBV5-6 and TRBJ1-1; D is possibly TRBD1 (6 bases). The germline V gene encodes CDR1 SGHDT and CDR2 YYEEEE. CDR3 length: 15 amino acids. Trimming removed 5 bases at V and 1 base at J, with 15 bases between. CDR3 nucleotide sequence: TGTGCCAGCAGGGACGACAGGATGAGGAACACTGAAGCTTTCTTT. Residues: CASRDDRMRNTEAFF.

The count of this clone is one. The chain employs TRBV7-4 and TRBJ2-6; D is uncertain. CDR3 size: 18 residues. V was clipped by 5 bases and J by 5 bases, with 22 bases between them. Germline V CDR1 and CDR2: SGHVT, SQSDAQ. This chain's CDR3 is CASSTGSSSQSRANVLTF. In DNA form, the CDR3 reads TGTGCCAGCAGCACCGGGTCCAGCTCACAAAGTCGGGCCAACGTCCTGACTTTC.

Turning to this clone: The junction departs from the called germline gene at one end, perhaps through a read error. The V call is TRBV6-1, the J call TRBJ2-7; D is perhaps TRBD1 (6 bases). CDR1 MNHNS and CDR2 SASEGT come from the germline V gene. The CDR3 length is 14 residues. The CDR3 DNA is TGTGCCATCAGTGTCGAGGCAGGGGATCTCGAGCAGTACTTC. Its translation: CAISVEAGDLEQYF.

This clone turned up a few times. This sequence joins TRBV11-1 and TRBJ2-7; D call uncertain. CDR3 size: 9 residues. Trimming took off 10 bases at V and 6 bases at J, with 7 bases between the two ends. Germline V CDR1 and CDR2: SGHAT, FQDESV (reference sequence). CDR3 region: CANRSEQYF. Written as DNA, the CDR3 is TGTGCCAACCGCTCCGAGCAGTACTTC.

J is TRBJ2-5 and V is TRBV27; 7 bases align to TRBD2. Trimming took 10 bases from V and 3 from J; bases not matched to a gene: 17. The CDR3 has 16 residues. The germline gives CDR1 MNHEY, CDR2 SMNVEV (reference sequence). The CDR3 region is CANTHYSRTSEETQYF. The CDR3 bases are TGTGCCAACACCCACTACTCCAGGACTAGTGAAGAGACCCAGTACTTC.

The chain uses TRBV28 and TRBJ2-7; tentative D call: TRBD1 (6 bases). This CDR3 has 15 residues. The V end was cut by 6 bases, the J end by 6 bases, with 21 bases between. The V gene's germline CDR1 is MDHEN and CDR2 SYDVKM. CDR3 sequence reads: CASSSDRTGRIEQYF. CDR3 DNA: TGTGCCAGCAGCTCCGATCGAACAGGGCGGATCGAGCAGTACTTC.

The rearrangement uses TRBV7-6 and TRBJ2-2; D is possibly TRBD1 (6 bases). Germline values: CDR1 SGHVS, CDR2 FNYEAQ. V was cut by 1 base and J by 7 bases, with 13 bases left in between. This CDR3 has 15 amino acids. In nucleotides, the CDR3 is TGTGCCAGCAGCTTAGTTTGGGGGCCCAGCGGGGAGCTGTTTTTT. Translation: CASSLVWGPSGELFF.

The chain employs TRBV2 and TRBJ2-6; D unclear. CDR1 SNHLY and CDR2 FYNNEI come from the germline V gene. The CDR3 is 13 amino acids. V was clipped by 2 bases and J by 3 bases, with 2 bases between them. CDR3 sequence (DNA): TGTGCCAGCAGTGAATTTGGGGCCAACGTCCTGACTTTC. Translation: CASSEFGANVLTF. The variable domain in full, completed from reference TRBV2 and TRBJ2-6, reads EPEVTQTPSHQVTQMGQEVILRCVPISNHLYFYWYRQILGQKVEFLVSFYNNEISEKSEIFDDQFSVERPDGSNFTLKIRSTKLEDSAMYFCASSEFGANVLTFGAGSRLTVL.

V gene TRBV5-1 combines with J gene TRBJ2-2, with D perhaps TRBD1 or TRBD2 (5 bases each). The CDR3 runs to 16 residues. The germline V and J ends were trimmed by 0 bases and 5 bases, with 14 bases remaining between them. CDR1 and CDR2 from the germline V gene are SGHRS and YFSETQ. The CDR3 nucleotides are TGCGCCAGCAGCTTGGCCGACGGTGAGGGGACCGGGGAGCTGTTTTTT. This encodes CASSLADGEGTGELFF.

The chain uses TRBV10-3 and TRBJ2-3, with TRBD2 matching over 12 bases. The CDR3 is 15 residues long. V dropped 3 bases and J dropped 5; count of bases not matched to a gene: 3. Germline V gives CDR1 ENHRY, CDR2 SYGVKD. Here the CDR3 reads CAISELAGGGDTQYF. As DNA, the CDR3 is TGTGCCATCAGTGAACTAGCGGGGGGTGGAGATACGCAGTATTTT.

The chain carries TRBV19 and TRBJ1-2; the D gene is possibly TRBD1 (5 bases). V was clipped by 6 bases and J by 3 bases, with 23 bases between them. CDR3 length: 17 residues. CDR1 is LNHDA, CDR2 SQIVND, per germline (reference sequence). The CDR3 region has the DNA TGTGCCAGTAGGGGGGGGATACCAGACGGCCCTGACTATGGCTACACCTTC. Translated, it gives CASRGGIPDGPDYGYTF. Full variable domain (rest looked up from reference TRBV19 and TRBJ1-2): DGGITQSPKYLFRKEGQNVTLSCEQNLNHDAMYWYRQDPGQGLRLIYYSQIVNDFQKGDIAEGYSVSREKKESFPLTVTSAQKNPTAFYLCASRGGIPDGPDYGYTFGSGTRLTVV.

CDR3 sequence (DNA): TGTGCCAGCAGTGAACTCCCGATCGCAGCGAACACTTATAACACCGGGGAGCTGTTTTTT. Its protein is CASSELPIAANTYNTGELFF. V usage is TRBV6-1 and J usage is TRBJ2-2; no reliable D call. Germline CDR1 and CDR2: MNHNS and SASEGT. The CDR3 loop spans 20 amino acids. V was cut by 2 bases and J by 2 bases, with 24 bases left in between.

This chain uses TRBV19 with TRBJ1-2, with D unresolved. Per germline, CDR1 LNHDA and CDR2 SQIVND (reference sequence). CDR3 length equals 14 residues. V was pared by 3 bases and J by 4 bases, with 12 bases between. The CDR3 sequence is CASSITAAGYGYTF. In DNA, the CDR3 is TGTGCCAGTAGTATTACCGCCGCGGGCTATGGCTACACCTTC.

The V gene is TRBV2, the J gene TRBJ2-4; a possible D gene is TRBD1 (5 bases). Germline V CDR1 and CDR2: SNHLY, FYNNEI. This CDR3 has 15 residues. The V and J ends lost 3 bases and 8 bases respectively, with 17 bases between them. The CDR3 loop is CASSDAAETGYIQYF. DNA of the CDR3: TGTGCCAGCAGTGATGCTGCCGAAACAGGTTACATTCAGTACTTC. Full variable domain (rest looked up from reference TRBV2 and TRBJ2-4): EPEVTQTPSHQVTQMGQEVILRCVPISNHLYFYWYRQILGQKVEFLVSFYNNEISEKSEIFDDQFSVERPDGSNFTLKIRSTKLEDSAMYFCASSDAAETGYIQYFGAGTRLSVL.

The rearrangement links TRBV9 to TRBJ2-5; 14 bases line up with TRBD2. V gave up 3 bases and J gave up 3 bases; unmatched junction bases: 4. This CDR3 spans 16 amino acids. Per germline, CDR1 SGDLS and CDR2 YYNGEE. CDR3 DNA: TGTGCCAGCAGCGGACTAGCGGGAGGGCCGAAAGAGACCCAGTACTTC. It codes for CASSGLAGGPKETQYF. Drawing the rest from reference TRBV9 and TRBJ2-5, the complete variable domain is DSGVTQTPKHLITATGQRVTLRCSPRSGDLSVYWYQQSLDQGLQFLIQYYNGEERAKGNILERFSAQQFPDLHSELNLSSLELGDSALYFCASSGLAGGPKETQYFGPGTRLLVL.